The clone carrying this T cell receptor (beta chain) was seen a few times. The data were produced by immunoSEQ multiplex PCR, yet TCRdb's version contains in-frame clones alone and is incomplete. The table records 35,000 to 40,000 clones, 35% to 45% of them present only once. The data belong to a study of neoadjuvant anti-PD-1 for oral cavity cancer. Time point meaning: after neoadjuvant nivolumab, at surgical resection. This CDR3 spans 15 amino acids. Trimming took 1 base from V and 5 from J; bases not matched to a gene: 8. The germline V gene has CDR1 SQVTM and CDR2 ANQGSEA. The chain has TRBV29-1 and TRBJ2-3; 8 nucleotides agree with TRBD2. The source of this sequence is a person between 35 and 79 years old with oral cavity squamous cell carcinoma. Sample: tumor tissue, taken after nivolumab (anti-PD-1) treatment. The DNA of the CDR3 is TGCAGCGTTGAAGGGAGCGGGGGCAAGTTAGATACGCAGTATTTT. Its protein product is CSVEGSGGKLDTQYF.